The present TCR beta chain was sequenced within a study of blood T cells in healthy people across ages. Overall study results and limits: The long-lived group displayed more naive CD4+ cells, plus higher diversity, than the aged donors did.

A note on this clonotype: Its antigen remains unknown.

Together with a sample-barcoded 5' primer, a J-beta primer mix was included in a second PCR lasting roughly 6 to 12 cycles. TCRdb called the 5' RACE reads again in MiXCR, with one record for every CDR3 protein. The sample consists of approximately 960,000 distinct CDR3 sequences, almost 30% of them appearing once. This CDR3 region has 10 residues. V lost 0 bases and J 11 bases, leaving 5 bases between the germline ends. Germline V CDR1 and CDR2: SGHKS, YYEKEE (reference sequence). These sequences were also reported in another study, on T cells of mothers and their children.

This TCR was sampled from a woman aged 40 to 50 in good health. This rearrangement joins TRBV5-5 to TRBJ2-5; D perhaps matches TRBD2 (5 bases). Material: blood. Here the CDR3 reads CASSLGGQYF. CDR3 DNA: TGTGCCAGCAGCTTGGGCGGGCAGTACTTC.